The T cell receptor beta chain described here comes from a study of Ad26.COV2.S vaccination and SARS-CoV-2 variants. Concerning this clone itself: Its antigen is unknown.

Broader study findings: Higher spike-specific TCR breadth was found in vaccine recipients than in placebo recipients. Placebo and vaccine recipients had non-spike TCR breadth that was similar.

TCRdb's copy holds only in-frame clones and misses some; the assay was immunoSEQ multiplex PCR. This sample yields about 350,000 clones, of which about 90% are seen a single time; 3% to 5% belongs to the top ten. Specimen: peripheral blood, collected after recovery from COVID-19. This clonotype was obtained from a human donor who had recovered from COVID-19.

This chain's CDR3 is CASSPTSGGARDTQYF. The CDR3 nucleotides are TGTGCCAGCAGCCCGACTAGCGGGGGGGCAAGAGATACGCAGTATTTT. This chain connects TRBV7-2 to TRBJ2-3; 14 bases line up with TRBD2. This CDR3 has 16 amino acids. Trimming removed 5 bases from V and 5 bases from J; junction bases left unmatched: 6. Germline CDR1 SGHTA, CDR2 FQGNSA. Using reference TRBV7-2 and TRBJ2-3 for the parts outside the CDR3, the full variable domain is GAGVSQSPSNKVTEKGKDVELRCDPISGHTALYWYRQSLGQGLEFLIYFQGNSAPDKSGLPSDRFSAERTGGSVSTLTIQRTQQEDSAVYLCASSPTSGGARDTQYFGPGTRLTVL.